Presented here are 18 T cell receptor beta chains from one specimen sequenced in a study of T cells in Graves' hyperthyroidism and ophthalmopathy. RNA transcripts served as the template for amplifying TCR beta CDR3 regions. The study used the HTBI primer set for a first-round RT-PCR of the TCR CDR3. TCRdb called the multiplex PCR reads again in MiXCR, with one record for every CDR3 protein. The sample includes hundreds of thousands of distinct CDR3 sequences, around 16% seen only once; the top ten take 2.5% to 4%. Specimen: blood. These receptors all stem from a woman in her 40s with Graves' ophthalmopathy.

The chain carries TRBV6-1 and TRBJ2-1; TRBD2 matches at 10 bases. Trimming removed 5 bases from V and 8 bases from J; junction bases left unmatched: 9. The germline gives CDR1 MNHNS, CDR2 SASEGT. The length of the CDR3 is 15 residues. The CDR3 loop reads CASSLLSGGAYEQFF. The CDR3 coding sequence is TGTGCCAGCAGTCTCCTGAGCGGGGGGGCCTATGAGCAGTTCTTC.

The chain has TRBV20-1 and TRBJ2-7; TRBD2 agrees at 11 bases. The CDR3 length is 16 residues. CDR1 is DFQATT, CDR2 SNEGSKA, per germline (reference sequence). The junction had 10 bases not matched to a gene; V was cut back by 2 bases and J by 4 bases. The CDR3 protein is CSARPVAGGRVYEQYF. The DNA of the CDR3 is TGCAGTGCTAGACCCGTAGCGGGGGGGCGTGTATACGAGCAGTACTTC.

At least ten counts were recorded for this clonotype. CDR3 bases: TGTGCCACCAGCAGAGCGGGACTAGCCTACGAGCAGTACTTC. It is translated as CATSRAGLAYEQYF. The chain uses TRBV15 and TRBJ2-7, with 8 nucleotides matching TRBD2. This CDR3 has 14 residues. The V segment lost 1 base and the J segment 2 bases; nucleotides outside the gene matches: 1. In germline, CDR1 is LNHNV, CDR2 YYDKDF (reference sequence).

The sample holds many counts of this clonotype. The chain employs TRBV28 and TRBJ2-6; possibly TRBD1 for D (6 bases). CDR1 and CDR2 (germline): MDHEN, SYDVKM. V gave up 10 bases and J gave up 0 bases, with 16 bases separating them. This CDR3 region has 16 residues. This CDR3 reads CATRTVNYSGANVLTF. In DNA, the CDR3 is TGTGCCACACGGACAGTCAATTACTCTGGGGCCAACGTCCTGACTTTC.

In this sample, this clonotype turned up many times. The chain has TRBV6-5 and TRBJ2-1; D not certain. CDR3 length equals 16 residues. V was clipped by 0 bases and J by 0 bases, with 9 bases between them. CDR1 is MNHEY, CDR2 SVGAGI, per germline. Written as DNA, the CDR3 is TGTGCCAGCAGTTACTCGAAAGGTGGCTCCTACAATGAGCAGTTCTTC. It translates to CASSYSKGGSYNEQFF.

There are many counts of this clonotype. The chain carries TRBV7-8 and TRBJ2-1; TRBD2 agrees at 11 bases. Germline V gives CDR1 SGHVS, CDR2 FQNEAQ. Trimming took 2 bases from V and 3 from J; bases not matched to a gene: 9. CDR3 length equals 18 residues. For the CDR3, the DNA is TGTGCCAGCAGCTTACGGCTAGCGGGAGGTCAAAGCTACAATGAGCAGTTCTTC. Protein: CASSLRLAGGQSYNEQFF.

This clonotype was seen a handful of times. The chain is built from TRBV28 and TRBJ2-2; 7 nucleotides match TRBD2. The junction had 17 bases not matched to a gene; V was cut back by 8 bases and J by 5 bases. CDR1 and CDR2 from the germline V gene are MDHEN and SYDVKM. The CDR3 runs to 17 residues. CDR3 amino acids: CASSLGLGGIATGELFF. The DNA for the CDR3 is TGTGCCAGCTCCCTCGGGTTGGGGGGGATCGCGACCGGGGAGCTGTTTTTT.

The chain joins TRBV20-1 to TRBJ2-7; D is undetermined. Germline V gene data show CDR1 as DFQATT and CDR2 as SNEGSKA (reference sequence). The CDR3 sequence is 13 residues long. V was pared by 0 bases and J by 4 bases, with 10 bases between. For the CDR3, the DNA is TGCAGTGCTAGAGATACCCGCTGGTACGAGCAGTACTTC. This codes for CSARDTRWYEQYF.

This clonotype was seen a handful of times. This chain joins TRBV20-1 and TRBJ2-5, with D perhaps matching TRBD2 (5 bases). Between the trimmed V and J ends, which lost 3 bases and 5 bases, there was a span of 7 bases. Germline CDR1 is DFQATT and CDR2 is SNEGSKA (reference sequence). CDR3 length equals 11 residues. The CDR3 region is CSASGVETQYF. The CDR3 nucleotides are TGCAGTGCTAGCGGGGTTGAGACCCAGTACTTC.

This clonotype came up many times. This chain connects TRBV18 to TRBJ2-7; D ambiguous. CDR3 length: 14 residues. The germline CDR1 and CDR2 sequences are KGHSH and LQKENI. V was clipped by 2 bases and J by 2 bases, with 10 bases between them. This CDR3 reads CASSPSNSAYEQYF. The DNA of the CDR3 is TGTGCCAGCTCACCATCTAACAGTGCCTACGAGCAGTACTTC.

This clonotype has more than one count but fewer than ten. The gene calls are TRBV24-1 and TRBJ2-5, with TRBD2 matching over 8 bases. Germline CDR1 reads KGHDR; CDR2 reads SFDVKD. V dropped 4 bases and J dropped 5; count of bases not matched to a gene: 5. The CDR3 contains 14 residues. The CDR3 region has the DNA TGTGCCACCAGTGAAGCGGGGGCTCTGGAGACCCAGTACTTC. Residues: CATSEAGALETQYF.

This clonotype was seen more than once but under ten times. The CDR3 loop reads CAWSLGAGGMNEQFF. CDR3 in DNA: TGTGCCTGGAGCCTTGGAGCGGGAGGTATGAATGAGCAGTTCTTC. The chain joins TRBV30 to TRBJ2-1, with TRBD2 identical over 9 bases. Per the germline V gene, CDR1 is GTSNPN and CDR2 is SVGIG (reference sequence). Trimming cost V 3 bases and J 7 bases; bases outside gene matches: 10. The CDR3 runs 15 residues.

Only a few counts were recorded for this clonotype. The DNA of the CDR3 is TGTGCCAGCAGCTTGACAGCCCTAGCGGGAGTGGTAGATACGCAGTATTTT. It specifies CASSLTALAGVVDTQYF. The chain carries TRBV5-4 and TRBJ2-3; the match to TRBD2 covers 10 bases. The CDR3 loop spans 17 amino acids. J was trimmed by 5 bases and V by 1 base; bases with no gene match: 10. Germline V gives CDR1 SGHNT, CDR2 YYREEE (reference sequence). The full variable domain, in which reference TRBV5-4 and TRBJ2-3 provide the parts outside the CDR3, is ETGVTQSPTHLIKTRGQQVTLRCSSQSGHNTVSWYQQALGQGPQFIFQYYREEENGRGNFPPRFSGLQFPNYSSELNVNALELDDSALYLCASSLTALAGVVDTQYFGPGTRLTVL.

This clonotype was recorded at least ten times. The V and J genes are TRBV5-1 and TRBJ2-3; D remains ambiguous. CDR3 size: 12 residues. The V gene's germline CDR1 is SGHRS and CDR2 YFSETQ. V gave up 2 bases and J gave up 6 bases, with 7 bases separating them. CDR3 residues: CASSFTTDTQYF. The CDR3 DNA follows: TGCGCCAGCAGCTTTACAACTGATACGCAGTATTTT.

This clonotype occurred a few times. The rearrangement uses TRBV12-3 or TRBV12-4 and TRBJ2-1; the D gene could be TRBD1 or TRBD2 (5 bases each). The ends were cut back, 8 bases at V and 8 bases at J, with 16 bases in the middle. The CDR3 totals 13 residues. CDR3 protein: CASSRGRFDEQFF. CDR3 sequence (DNA): TGTGCCAGCTCTCGGGGCCGCTTCGATGAGCAGTTCTTC.

This clonotype was counted between two and nine times. The rearrangement uses TRBV5-6 and TRBJ2-5, with 12 bases that match TRBD1. Trimming at V came to 0 bases and at J to 4 bases, leaving 4 bases not matched to a gene. The CDR3 spans 16 residues. In germline, CDR1 is SGHDT, CDR2 YYEEEE. CDR3 region: CASSLAGTGGVETQYF. CDR3 nucleotides: TGTGCCAGCAGCTTGGCCGGGACAGGGGGCGTAGAGACCCAGTACTTC.

The CDR3 is CASRYQGWDEQYF. As DNA, the CDR3 is TGTGCCAGCAGGTACCAGGGGTGGGACGAGCAGTACTTC. This chain links TRBV27 with TRBJ2-7, with TRBD1 as a possible D gene (6 bases). Germline lookup yields CDR1 MNHEY and CDR2 SMNVEV (reference sequence). Trimming removed 6 bases at V and 5 bases at J, with 14 bases between. CDR3 length: 13 residues.

In this sample, this clonotype turned up many times. The chain combines TRBV2 with TRBJ2-7; D not certain. V dropped 0 bases and J dropped 2 bases, with 5 bases sitting between them. Germline V gene sequence: CDR1 SNHLY, CDR2 FYNNEI. The CDR3 covers 13 residues. In DNA form, the CDR3 reads TGTGCCAGCAGTGAAGCGCAGACCTACGAGCAGTACTTC. This gives the protein CASSEAQTYEQYF.